The 19 T cell receptor beta chains in this list originate from one sample, sequenced in a study of breast tumors, draining lymph nodes, adjacent tissues. TCRdb redid the calling of the multiplex PCR reads with MiXCR, one entry per CDR3 protein. The repertoire holds approximately 180,000 distinct CDR3 sequences, with 25% to 40% as singletons. Axillary draining lymph nodes of breast cancer patients supplied the node samples. Sequencing was done on a sample of axillary lymph node tissue. Receptors originate from a female donor with breast cancer. Some clones in this sample may be carry-over from other donors' samples.

At least ten counts were recorded for this clonotype. This chain uses TRBV7-9 with TRBJ1-4; 7 nucleotides align to TRBD1. Germline V CDR1 and CDR2: SEHNR, FQNEAQ (reference sequence). The V gene end was trimmed by 5 bases and the J gene end by 3 bases; junction bases not matched to a gene: 3. CDR3 length: 14 residues. CDR3 region: CASSRDSSNEKLFF. The CDR3 DNA reads as TGTGCCAGCAGCCGGGACAGTTCTAATGAAAAACTGTTTTTT. Using reference TRBV7-9 and TRBJ1-4 for the parts outside the CDR3, the full variable domain is DTGVSQNPRHKITKRGQNVTFRCDPISEHNRLYWYRQTLGQGPEFLTYFQNEAQLEKSRLLSDRFSAERPKGSFSTLEIQRTEQGDSAMYLCASSRDSSNEKLFFGSGTQLSVL.

Ten or more counts support this clonotype. A much larger clone is a single base away; this may be a read error. The chain uses TRBV11-2 and TRBJ2-7; 8 nucleotides line up with TRBD1. The V gene's germline CDR1 is SGHAT and CDR2 FQNNGV. The CDR3 is 13 amino acids. With V trimmed by 1 base and J by 6 bases, 2 bases remained unmatched. Written as DNA, the CDR3 is TGTGCCAGCAGCTTAGCAGGGGGCTCCGAGCAGTACTTC. As protein: CASSLAGGSEQYF.

The rearrangement links TRBV5-1 to TRBJ1-4, with 11 nucleotides matching TRBD1. V dropped 6 bases and J dropped 8; count of bases not matched to a gene: 18. The germline CDR1 and CDR2 sequences are SGHRS and YFSETQ. This CDR3 region has 18 residues. For the CDR3, the DNA is TGCGCCAGCAAGTCATCTACCAGCGGCGGGACAGGGGGGGAAAAACTGTTTTTT. Protein: CASKSSTSGGTGGEKLFF.

In its sample, this clonotype was seen many times. V and J are TRBV6-6 and TRBJ1-2, with D tentatively TRBD1 (6 bases). Looked up from germline, CDR1 is MNHNY and CDR2 is SVGAGI (reference sequence). V gave up 5 bases and J gave up 0 bases, with 13 bases separating them. The CDR3 contains 15 residues. CDR3 nucleotides: TGTGCCAGCAGTCATCGGGACACCACTAACTATGGCTACACCTTC. Its translation: CASSHRDTTNYGYTF.

This clonotype has ten or more counts. A read error is possible here, since a much larger clone lies one base away. The V call is TRBV20-1, the J call TRBJ1-6, with D possibly TRBD1 on 5 matching bases. Trimming shortened V by 3 bases and J by 9 bases, and 18 bases separated the two germline ends. This CDR3 spans 15 amino acids. The germline gives CDR1 DFQATT, CDR2 SNEGSKA (reference sequence). CDR3 loop: CSASLVAGHTSPLHF. In nucleotides, the CDR3 is TGCAGTGCTAGTTTAGTAGCCGGACATACTTCACCCCTCCACTTT.

This clonotype was picked up many times. The chain combines TRBV5-1 with TRBJ1-6; unclear D gene. Germline CDR1 and CDR2: SGHRS and YFSETQ. The CDR3 length is 13 residues. Trimming removed 0 bases at V and 6 bases at J, with 4 bases between. The DNA of the CDR3 is TGCGCCAGCAGCTTGGACCCTAATTCACCCCTCCACTTT. Its protein product is CASSLDPNSPLHF.

With respect to this clonotype: A much larger clone is a single base away; this may be a read error. The chain links TRBV20-1 to TRBJ1-2; possibly TRBD1 for D (5 bases). CDR3 size: 12 residues. Germline V gene data show CDR1 as DFQATT and CDR2 as SNEGSKA (reference sequence). CDR3 DNA: TGCAGTGCGCAAGAAGGGGACTATGGCTCCACCTTC. Its translation is CSAQEGDYGSTF.

This clonotype was seen more than once but under ten times. A read error is possible here, since a much larger clone lies one base away. The chain has TRBV20-1 and TRBJ2-3, with TRBD2 as a possible D gene (6 bases). Per the germline V gene, CDR1 is DFQATT and CDR2 is SNEGSKA (reference sequence). This CDR3 is 14 amino acids long. CDR3 nucleotide sequence: TGCAGTGCTTCCCGGACTATTAGCACAGCTACGCAGTATTTT. This gives the protein CSASRTISTATQYF.

This clonotype occurred many times. The V and J genes are TRBV5-6 and TRBJ1-6, with 8 bases fitting TRBD1. This CDR3 comprises 14 residues. Germline-derived CDR1 and CDR2 are SGHDT and YYEEEE. Trimming cost V 1 base and J 10 bases; bases outside gene matches: 4. The CDR3: CASSLLAGGSPLHF. CDR3 nucleotide sequence: TGTGCCAGCAGCTTGCTGGCAGGGGGCTCACCCCTCCACTTT.

The CDR3 region is CSARALRDRGYEQYF. The CDR3 DNA sequence: TGCAGTGCTAGAGCTCTTCGGGACAGGGGGTACGAGCAGTACTTC. The gene calls are TRBV29-1 and TRBJ2-7; 11 nucleotides match TRBD1. The CDR3 is made up of 15 amino acids. The germline gives CDR1 SQVTM, CDR2 ANQGSEA.

At least ten counts were recorded for this clonotype. The chain combines TRBV20-1 with TRBJ2-7, with 7 bases that match TRBD1. Germline-derived CDR1 and CDR2 are DFQATT and SNEGSKA (reference sequence). The CDR3 has 12 residues. J was trimmed by 7 bases and V by 4 bases; bases with no gene match: 7. The CDR3 DNA reads TGCAGTGCTACGACAGGGTCGAGGGAGCAGTACTTC. Amino acid sequence: CSATTGSREQYF.

This clonotype was recorded at least ten times. The chain recombines TRBV6-1 with TRBJ1-4, with 7 bases that match TRBD1. Trimming cost V 0 bases and J 3 bases; bases outside gene matches: 4. The CDR3 is 16 amino acids. Germline V CDR1 and CDR2: MNHNS, SASEGT. The CDR3 sequence: CASSEAQGVANEKLFF. The CDR3 nucleotides read TGTGCCAGCAGTGAAGCGCAGGGGGTGGCTAATGAAAAACTGTTTTTT.

This clonotype was seen ten or more times. This rearrangement joins TRBV9 to TRBJ2-3, with 7 positions matching TRBD1. This CDR3 region has 15 residues. With 4 bases clipped from V and 4 bases from J, the junction kept 9 bases outside the gene matches. In germline, CDR1 is SGDLS, CDR2 YYNGEE. The CDR3 protein is CASSPRDRDSDTQYF. The CDR3 bases are TGTGCCAGCAGCCCCCGGGACAGAGACTCAGATACGCAGTATTTT.

By proportion, this clonotype is large. The CDR3 is CASSSGGASYNEQFF. The CDR3 nucleotides are TGTGCCAGCAGTAGCGGGGGGGCTTCTTACAATGAGCAGTTCTTC. The chain links TRBV9 to TRBJ2-1; 11 bases map to TRBD2. V shed 5 bases, J shed 4 bases, and the junction held 5 bases outside the gene matches. Looked up from germline, CDR1 is SGDLS and CDR2 is YYNGEE. The CDR3 runs 15 residues.

The chain couples TRBV7-9 to TRBJ2-3, with TRBD2 identical over 12 bases. The CDR3 totals 19 residues. J lost 5 bases, V lost 4 bases, and 16 bases had no gene match. The germline V gene encodes CDR1 SEHNR and CDR2 FQNEAQ (reference sequence). The CDR3 DNA reads as TGTGCCAGCAGCTCGCTCCTAATGACTAGCGGGAGAGGAGGAGATACGCAGTATTTT. Amino acid sequence: CASSSLLMTSGRGGDTQYF.

The chain is built from TRBV25-1 and TRBJ2-6; D call uncertain. The CDR3 spans 20 residues. V lost 6 bases to trimming and J lost 0 bases, with 24 bases between them. Germline V lookup: CDR1 MGHDK, CDR2 SYGVNS. CDR3 loop: CASSLPGRAMVYSGANVLTF. In nucleotides, the CDR3 is TGTGCCAGCAGCTTGCCCGGACGGGCAATGGTCTACTCTGGGGCCAACGTCCTGACTTTC.

This clonotype has a count of ten or more. CDR3 bases: TGCGCCAGCAGCCCATACGAGGGCTCGACGGACACCATATATTTT. This gives the protein CASSPYEGSTDTIYF. The rearrangement uses TRBV4-1 and TRBJ1-3; unclear D gene. Trimming shortened V by 4 bases and J by 8 bases, and 18 bases separated the two germline ends. Germline CDR1 and CDR2: MGHRA and YSYEKL. The CDR3 covers 15 residues.

This clonotype came up many times. The chain is built from TRBV5-1 and TRBJ2-3; tentative D call: TRBD1 (5 bases). This CDR3 is 14 amino acids long. Germline V gives CDR1 SGHRS, CDR2 YFSETQ. Trimming removed 0 bases at V and 6 bases at J, with 11 bases between. In DNA form, the CDR3 reads TGCGCCAGCAGCTTGGAAGGGGCGGAGGATACGCAGTATTTT. Translation gives CASSLEGAEDTQYF. The full variable domain, completed using reference TRBV5-1 and TRBJ2-3, is KAGVTQTPRYLIKTRGQQVTLSCSPISGHRSVSWYQQTPGQGLQFLFEYFSETQRNKGNFPGRFSGRQFSNSRSEMNVSTLELGDSALYLCASSLEGAEDTQYFGPGTRLTVL.

The rearrangement uses TRBV25-1 and TRBJ1-4; D possibly corresponds to TRBD1 (5 bases). Germline V lookup: CDR1 MGHDK, CDR2 SYGVNS. The V and J ends lost 7 bases and 9 bases respectively, with 18 bases between them. The CDR3 length is 14 residues. The CDR3 DNA is TGTGCCAGCACCACGGACCGGGGGAATAAAAAACTGTTTTTT. This encodes CASTTDRGNKKLFF.